The subject of this entry is one T cell receptor beta chain. No cognate antigen has been identified for it. No base quality values were provided; no much bigger clone lies one nucleotide off. V and J lose 5 bases and 8 bases, and a span of 10 bases separates them. Including the terminal cysteine and phenylalanine, the CDR3 comprises 12 residues. Here the CDR3 DNA is all that survives: 36 bases in frame from base 1. CDR1 and CDR2 are drawn from the germline V gene (reference sequence): LNHDA, SQIVND. This sample stems from a study of identifying expanded T cells in peripheral blood (dated by TCRdb to between 2019 and 2020). Study-level background: Technical replicates were generated by sequencing separate aliquots of the same genomic DNA pool, with four replicates compared pairwise.

The study at large found these results: For all healthy donors, the variance in clone template counts between approximately 2-week samples rose significantly as total template count increased. Across all healthy-donor time intervals, the beta-binomial model significantly lowered both the number of clones called differentially abundant and the false-positive rate. Between technical replicates the binomial model flagged approximately 1.1 differentially abundant clones, whereas over roughly two weeks the binomial model flagged about 16.4 and over approximately 4 weeks roughly 20. The authors expected that over much longer intervals, such as months to years, biological variance in healthy repertoires might increase even further.

During the collection period, no infections or other immune events were recorded for the healthy donors. Blood repertoires from healthy donors were used as a training cohort for calibrating time-dependent variance in a beta-binomial model of differential abundance of T-cell clones. The training cohort included 10 or so healthy donors, of whom 3 were female and 7 were male. On average the donors were 43 years old, and their ages spanned roughly 29 to 70 years. Whole blood from each healthy donor was obtained from a commercial supplier and was collected at three time points two to three weeks apart. Genomic DNA was extracted from unsorted whole blood for immunosequencing. The immunoSEQ Assay, which relies on bias-controlled multiplex PCR amplification of genomic DNA, was used to profile TCRbeta CDR3 regions. The original pipeline was this. The absolute abundance of each unique TCRbeta CDR3 region was quantified after sequences were collapsed and filtered. Differential abundance was tested with a binomial (Fisher-equivalent) model and with a beta-binomial model adding time-dependent variance fitted from healthy donors. Any clone with fewer than 5 combined templates was excluded, and a clone was called differentially abundant if its Benjamini-Hochberg FDR was below 0.01. Beta-binomial variance was modeled as a function of total template count across the two samples using the form v = (b*log(k)+a)^2. Entries here come from immuneACCESS through TCRdb and include only in-frame sequences with V and J called. Some clones fail to appear in such tables; in the studies checked, an unresolved V gene covers under half of the shortfall, and the cause of the remainder is unknown. V and J calls and clone size are as listed in that table; D and trimming were resolved from the DNA. This sample comprises tens of thousands of clones, over 75% of them detected only once. Approximately 6% of the sample is held by the ten biggest clonotypes.

The TCR sequence derives from a person aged 18 to 75 in good health. The chain employs TRBV19 and TRBJ1-5, with no confident D gene call. The sequencing sample was made of blood. The nucleotide sequence reads as follows: TGTGCCAGTAGTCTGGGGAAGAAGCCCCAGCATTTT. This is translated as CASSLGKKPQHF.